Listed below are T cell receptor beta chains from one sample, sequenced in a study of shared clonotypes between healthy human individuals. The protocol was immunoSEQ multiplex PCR, while the TCRdb copy is restricted to in-frame clones and leaves out a portion. The top ten clones hold about 0.41% of a sample with a few million clones, 80% to 95% of them seen once. Sample: naive CD4+ T cells from PBMCs. All receptors come from a man in his late teens or twenties in good health. Some clones in this sample may be carry-over from other donors' samples. The CDR3 runs from the conserved cysteine through the conserved F or W. A D gene is named only where the DNA matches it firmly. Size is stated for part of the rows, as once, few or many counts, or as a class when the clone is expanded.

j_call,d_call,clone_size,v_call,cdr3_nt,cdr3_aa
TRBJ2-7,TRBD2,NA,TRBV6-1,TGTGCCAGCAGTGAACTTGGGAGGCGGGAGAGGACCTACGAGCAGTACTTC,CASSELGRRERTYEQYF
TRBJ1-5,NA,NA,TRBV30,TGTGCCTGGGCCGGGACCGATCAGCCCCAGCATTTT,CAWAGTDQPQHF
TRBJ2-1,TRBD2,NA,TRBV10-3,TGTGCCATCAGTGACTCGGGACTAGCGAATAATGAGCAGTTCTTC,CAISDSGLANNEQFF
TRBJ2-1,TRBD2,once,TRBV18,TGTGCCAGCTCACCATACCGGCGGGAGGCCGTCTACAATGAGCAGTTCTTC,CASSPYRREAVYNEQFF
TRBJ2-3,NA,NA,TRBV5-4,TGTGCCAGCAGCCAGGTCACGGAGAGATACACAGATACGCAGTATTTT,CASSQVTERYTDTQYF
TRBJ2-1,NA,NA,TRBV6-1,TGTGCCAGCAGTGAACGCCCGGCCAATCTAGGGAATGAGCAGTTCTTC,CASSERPANLGNEQFF
TRBJ2-1,NA,NA,TRBV6-5,TGTGCCAGCAGTTATAGAGTAACGGGAGCTTACAATGAGCAGTTCTTC,CASSYRVTGAYNEQFF
TRBJ1-1,NA,NA,TRBV5-6,TGTGCCAGCAGCTTGGTAGGCCAGGGGTACACTGAAGCTTTCTTT,CASSLVGQGYTEAFF
TRBJ1-4,NA,NA,TRBV28,TGTGCCAGCAGTTTCATCAGGGGCAGGGGAACTAATGAAAAACTGTTTTTT,CASSFIRGRGTNEKLFF
TRBJ2-1,NA,NA,TRBV30,TGTGCCTGGCTTTCCCGGGAATGGAGCTCCTACAATGAGCAGTTCTTC,CAWLSREWSSYNEQFF
TRBJ1-1,NA,NA,TRBV4-3,TGCGCCAGCAGCCAAGATAGGGGGGAAGCTTTCTTT,CASSQDRGEAFF
TRBJ1-5,NA,NA,TRBV27,TGTGCCAGCAGTTCGGTTGCAGGGGCTCGGTTCAATCAGCCCCAGCATTTT,CASSSVAGARFNQPQHF
TRBJ2-5,TRBD1,NA,TRBV2,TGTGCCAGCAGCTTTTTAGGGACAGGGGAAGAGACCCAGTACTTC,CASSFLGTGEETQYF
TRBJ2-5,NA,NA,TRBV28,TGTGCCAGCAGTTTCGGACACCTCCAAGAGACCCAGTACTTC,CASSFGHLQETQYF
TRBJ2-5,NA,NA,TRBV5-1,TGCGCCAGCAGCTTGGATGGGCAAGAGACCCAGTACTTC,CASSLDGQETQYF
TRBJ2-7,TRBD1,NA,TRBV28,TGTGCCAGCAGACCTGGGACAGGGGGCGTCTACGAGCAGTACTTC,CASRPGTGGVYEQYF
TRBJ2-3,TRBD2,NA,TRBV28,TGTGCCAGCAGTTCCCTGGGGGGACTAGCGGGTCCATGGTATTTT,CASSSLGGLAGPWYF
TRBJ2-7,TRBD2,NA,TRBV9,TGTGCCAGCAGCGTTCGATCAACTAGCGGGAGTGGGAACGAGCAGTACTTC,CASSVRSTSGSGNEQYF
TRBJ2-7,NA,NA,TRBV11-2,TGTGCCAGCAGCTTGAGGAGGATCCCCGAGCAGTACTTC,CASSLRRIPEQYF
TRBJ2-5,NA,NA,TRBV6-5,TGTGCCAGAGCGTGGGGGTGCGAGACCCAGTACTTC,CARAWGCETQYF
TRBJ2-2,NA,NA,TRBV7-9,TGTGCCAGCAGCGTATTCCACACCGGGGAGCTGTTTTTT,CASSVFHTGELFF
TRBJ1-2,NA,NA,TRBV19,TGTGCCAGTACGGAATCAGGGGTTAGAACGTATGGCTACACCTTC,CASTESGVRTYGYTF